A single sample is the source of the 10 T cell receptor beta chains below, sequenced in a study of T cell changes during pregnancy in multiple sclerosis. Sequenced by immunoSEQ multiplex PCR; TCRdb stores in-frame clones only, minus some. The sample records about 94,000 clones, 94% being singletons. The starting material was peripheral blood, obtained in the third trimester of pregnancy. The origin of the receptors is a female donor with multiple sclerosis, enrolled in a pregnancy study.

The rearrangement links TRBV5-1 to TRBJ2-1; 7 bases align to TRBD2. The length of the CDR3 is 13 residues. The V segment lost 0 bases and the J segment 15 bases; nucleotides outside the gene matches: 9. Germline V gives CDR1 SGHRS, CDR2 YFSETQ. CDR3 protein: CASSLGRAGALFF. The CDR3 DNA reads as TGCGCCAGCAGCTTGGGGCGGGCGGGAGCGCTGTTCTTC.

The J gene is TRBJ2-1, the V gene TRBV5-5; 12 bases fit TRBD2. Germline V gene data show CDR1 as SGHKS and CDR2 as YYEKEE (reference sequence). J was trimmed by 2 bases and V by 6 bases; bases with no gene match: 3. This CDR3 spans 15 amino acids. The CDR3 region has the DNA TGTGCCAGCAACCTAGCGGGAGGGCCCTACAATGAGCAGTTCTTC. Translated: CASNLAGGPYNEQFF.

The rearrangement joins TRBV11-2 to TRBJ1-3, with 12 bases aligning to TRBD1. V shed 5 bases, J shed 6 bases, and the junction held 8 bases outside the gene matches. The germline gives CDR1 SGHAT, CDR2 FQNNGV. The CDR3 contains 16 residues. CDR3 sequence (DNA): TGTGCCAGCAGCCGCACCGGGACAGGGGGCGAAAACACCATATATTTT. This sequence encodes CASSRTGTGGENTIYF. The full variable domain, its missing parts supplied by reference TRBV11-2 and TRBJ1-3, is EAGVAQSPRYKIIEKRQSVAFWCNPISGHATLYWYQQILGQGPKLLIQFQNNGVVDDSQLPKDRFSAERLKGVDSTLKIQPAKLEDSAVYLCASSRTGTGGENTIYFGEGSWLTVV.

The chain is built from TRBV12-5 and TRBJ2-7, with 11 bases lining up with TRBD2. The CDR3 runs to 16 residues. V lost 1 base, J lost 2 bases, and 4 bases stayed unmatched. Germline CDR1 and CDR2: LGHNT and FRNRAP. The CDR3 DNA is TGTGCTAGTGGTTTGGGACTAGCGGGGCCCCCCTACGAGCAGTACTTC. It is translated as CASGLGLAGPPYEQYF.

The chain employs TRBV11-3 and TRBJ2-1; no clear D. Germline CDR1 is SGHNT and CDR2 is YENEEA. V was clipped by 1 base and J by 0 bases, with 7 bases between them. CDR3 length: 15 amino acids. Here the CDR3 reads CASSLAPGSYNEQFF. In DNA form, the CDR3 reads TGTGCCAGCAGCTTAGCCCCCGGCTCCTACAATGAGCAGTTCTTC.

This chain connects TRBV5-4 to TRBJ2-1; TRBD2 matches at 7 bases. Germline V lookup: CDR1 SGHNT, CDR2 YYREEE (reference sequence). V dropped 2 bases and J dropped 6; count of bases not matched to a gene: 2. The length of the CDR3 is 13 residues. CDR3: CASSFGLVNEQFF. The CDR3 DNA is TGTGCCAGCAGCTTCGGACTAGTCAATGAGCAGTTCTTC.

The J gene is TRBJ2-5, the V gene TRBV7-9; 9 nucleotides match TRBD2. Germline V lookup: CDR1 SEHNR, CDR2 FQNEAQ (reference sequence). The trim removed 7 bases at V and 3 bases at J, leaving 6 bases unmatched. CDR3 size: 14 residues. CDR3 in amino acids: CASMLAGLEETQYF. The CDR3 DNA follows: TGTGCCAGCATGCTAGCGGGACTGGAAGAGACCCAGTACTTC.

The chain recombines TRBV7-6 with TRBJ2-5; D might be TRBD2 (5 bases). Looked up from germline, CDR1 is SGHVS and CDR2 is FNYEAQ. The CDR3 has 15 amino acids. V lost 2 bases and J 5 bases, leaving 15 bases between the germline ends. The CDR3 sequence is CASSLIASQNETQYF. CDR3 coding DNA: TGTGCCAGCAGCTTAATTGCTAGCCAAAACGAGACCCAGTACTTC.

CDR3 DNA sequence: TGTGCCAGCAGTTTCTGGCGGGAGGGCAGCATTCAGTACTTC. Translating it yields CASSFWREGSIQYF. This chain joins TRBV28 and TRBJ2-4, with 9 bases aligning to TRBD2. Germline trimming cut 3 bases from V and 9 bases from J; bases unmatched to any gene: 6. Per the germline V gene, CDR1 is MDHEN and CDR2 is SYDVKM. The CDR3 sequence is 14 residues long.

The chain is built from TRBV5-8 and TRBJ2-5, with 8 positions matching TRBD1. The CDR3 length is 15 residues. With 5 bases clipped from V and 4 bases from J, the junction kept 10 bases outside the gene matches. From germline, CDR1 is SGHTS and CDR2 YDEGEE. CDR3 sequence: CASRPGQGVGETQYF. For the CDR3, the DNA is TGTGCCAGCAGACCCGGACAGGGAGTGGGAGAGACCCAGTACTTC.